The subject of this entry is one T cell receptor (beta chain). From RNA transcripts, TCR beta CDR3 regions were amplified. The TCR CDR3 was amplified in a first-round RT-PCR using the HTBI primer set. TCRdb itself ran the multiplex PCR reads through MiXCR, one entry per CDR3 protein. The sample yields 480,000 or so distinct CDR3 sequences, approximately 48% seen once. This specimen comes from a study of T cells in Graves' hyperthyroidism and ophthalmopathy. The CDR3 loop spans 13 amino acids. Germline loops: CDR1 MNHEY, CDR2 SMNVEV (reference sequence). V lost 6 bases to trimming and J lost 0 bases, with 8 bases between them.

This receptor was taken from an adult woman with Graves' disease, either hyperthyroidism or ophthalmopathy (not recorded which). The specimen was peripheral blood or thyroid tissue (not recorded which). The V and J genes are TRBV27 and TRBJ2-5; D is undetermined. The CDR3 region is CASRDKNQETQYF. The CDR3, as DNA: TGTGCCAGCAGGGATAAAAACCAAGAGACCCAGTACTTC.